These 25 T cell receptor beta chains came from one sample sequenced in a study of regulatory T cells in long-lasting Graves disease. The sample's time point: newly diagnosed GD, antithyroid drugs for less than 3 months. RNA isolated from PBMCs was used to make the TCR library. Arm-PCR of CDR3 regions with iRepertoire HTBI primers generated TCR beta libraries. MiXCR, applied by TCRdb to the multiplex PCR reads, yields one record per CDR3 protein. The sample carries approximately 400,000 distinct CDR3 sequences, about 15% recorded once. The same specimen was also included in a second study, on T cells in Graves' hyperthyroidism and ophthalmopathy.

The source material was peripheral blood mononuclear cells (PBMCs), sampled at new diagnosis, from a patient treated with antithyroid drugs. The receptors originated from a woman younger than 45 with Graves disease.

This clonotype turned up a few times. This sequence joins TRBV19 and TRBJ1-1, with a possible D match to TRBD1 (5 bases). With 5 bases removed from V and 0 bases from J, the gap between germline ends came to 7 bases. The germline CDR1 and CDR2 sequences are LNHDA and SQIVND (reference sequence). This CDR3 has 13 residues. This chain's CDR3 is CASSWGMNTEAFF. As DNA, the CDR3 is TGTGCCAGTAGTTGGGGGATGAACACTGAAGCTTTCTTT. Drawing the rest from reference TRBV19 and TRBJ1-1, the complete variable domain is DGGITQSPKYLFRKEGQNVTLSCEQNLNHDAMYWYRQDPGQGLRLIYYSQIVNDFQKGDIAEGYSVSREKKESFPLTVTSAQKNPTAFYLCASSWGMNTEAFFGQGTRLTVV.

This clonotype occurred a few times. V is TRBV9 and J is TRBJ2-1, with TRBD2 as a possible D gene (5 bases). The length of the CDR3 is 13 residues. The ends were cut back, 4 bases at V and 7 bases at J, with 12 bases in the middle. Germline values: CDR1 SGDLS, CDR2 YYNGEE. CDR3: CASSMSRENEQFF. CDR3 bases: TGTGCCAGCAGCATGAGTAGGGAGAATGAGCAGTTCTTC.

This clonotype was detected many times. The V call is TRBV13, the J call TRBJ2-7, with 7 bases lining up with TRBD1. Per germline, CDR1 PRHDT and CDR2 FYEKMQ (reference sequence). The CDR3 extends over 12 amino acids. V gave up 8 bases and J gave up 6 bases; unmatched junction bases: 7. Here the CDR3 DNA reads TGTGCCAGCGGCCGACAGGGTAGCGAGCAGTACTTC. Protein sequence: CASGRQGSEQYF.

The CDR3 coding sequence is TGTGCCAGCAGCTTATCCCCGGGACAGGGGGCCCACGAGCAGTACTTC. Amino acids: CASSLSPGQGAHEQYF. This chain links TRBV5-8 with TRBJ2-7, with 12 positions matching TRBD1. The CDR3 has 16 residues. Germline V gene lookup returns CDR1 SGHTS and CDR2 YDEGEE. V shed 2 bases, J shed 5 bases, and the junction held 8 bases outside the gene matches.

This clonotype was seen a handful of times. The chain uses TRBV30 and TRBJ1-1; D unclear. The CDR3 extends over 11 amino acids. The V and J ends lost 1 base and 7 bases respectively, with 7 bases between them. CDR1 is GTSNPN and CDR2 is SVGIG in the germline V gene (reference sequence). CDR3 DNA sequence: TGTGCCTGGAGTGCCAGAAATGAAGCTTTCTTT. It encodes CAWSARNEAFF.

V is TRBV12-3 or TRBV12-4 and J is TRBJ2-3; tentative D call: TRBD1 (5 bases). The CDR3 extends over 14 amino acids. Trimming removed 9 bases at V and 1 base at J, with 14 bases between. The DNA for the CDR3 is TGTGCCAGTAAACCCAGCAGGGGCACAGATACGCAGTATTTT. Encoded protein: CASKPSRGTDTQYF.

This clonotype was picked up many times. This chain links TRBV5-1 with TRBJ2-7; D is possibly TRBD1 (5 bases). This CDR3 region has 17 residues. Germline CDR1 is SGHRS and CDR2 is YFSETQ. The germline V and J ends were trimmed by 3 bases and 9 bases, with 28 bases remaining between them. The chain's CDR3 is CASSSQGVFGQGGVQYF. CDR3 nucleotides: TGCGCCAGCAGCTCGCAGGGCGTATTCGGGCAGGGCGGAGTGCAGTACTTC.

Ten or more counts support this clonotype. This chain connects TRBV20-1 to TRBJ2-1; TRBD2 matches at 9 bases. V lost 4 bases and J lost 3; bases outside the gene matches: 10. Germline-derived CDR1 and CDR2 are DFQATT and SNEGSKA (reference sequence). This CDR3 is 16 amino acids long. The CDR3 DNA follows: TGCAGTGCTAACCCAGTAGCGGGAGTTGACTACAATGAGCAGTTCTTC. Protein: CSANPVAGVDYNEQFF.

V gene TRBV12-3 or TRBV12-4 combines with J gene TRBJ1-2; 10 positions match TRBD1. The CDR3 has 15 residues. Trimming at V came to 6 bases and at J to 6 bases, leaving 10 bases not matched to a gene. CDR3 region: CASSLLGTGDNGYTF. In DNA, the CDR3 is TGTGCCAGCAGCCTCCTTGGGACAGGGGATAATGGCTACACCTTC.

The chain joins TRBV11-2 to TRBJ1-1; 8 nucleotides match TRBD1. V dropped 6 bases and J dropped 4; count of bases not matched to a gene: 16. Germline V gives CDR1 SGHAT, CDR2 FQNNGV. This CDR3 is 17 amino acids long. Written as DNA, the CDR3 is TGTGCCAGCAGTTCGAAAGTTTGGACAGGGATCGGCACTGAAGCTTTCTTT. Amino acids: CASSSKVWTGIGTEAFF.

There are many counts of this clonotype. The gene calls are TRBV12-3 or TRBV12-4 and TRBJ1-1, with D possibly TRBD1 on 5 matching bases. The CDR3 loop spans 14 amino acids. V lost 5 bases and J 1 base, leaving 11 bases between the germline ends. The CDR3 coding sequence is TGTGCCAGCAGTCCGGGACCTAGGAACACTGAAGCTTTCTTT. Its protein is CASSPGPRNTEAFF.

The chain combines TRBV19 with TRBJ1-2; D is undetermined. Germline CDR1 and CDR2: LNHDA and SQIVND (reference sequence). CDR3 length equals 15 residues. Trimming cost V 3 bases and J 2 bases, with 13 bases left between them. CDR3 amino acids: CASSIPFPANYGYTF. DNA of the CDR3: TGTGCCAGTAGTATTCCTTTCCCGGCAAACTATGGCTACACCTTC.

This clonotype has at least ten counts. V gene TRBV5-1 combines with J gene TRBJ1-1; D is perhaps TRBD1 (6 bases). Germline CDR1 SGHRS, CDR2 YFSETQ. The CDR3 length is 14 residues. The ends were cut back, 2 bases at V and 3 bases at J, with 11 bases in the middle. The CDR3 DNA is TGCGCCAGCAGCTTCGGGGGCGAGGACACTGAAGCTTTCTTT. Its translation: CASSFGGEDTEAFF.

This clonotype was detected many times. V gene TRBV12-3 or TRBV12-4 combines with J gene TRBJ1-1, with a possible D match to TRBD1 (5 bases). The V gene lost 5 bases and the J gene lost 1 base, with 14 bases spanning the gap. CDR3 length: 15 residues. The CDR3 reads CASSGNRRRNTEAFF. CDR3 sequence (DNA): TGTGCCAGCAGTGGAAACAGGAGGAGGAACACTGAAGCTTTCTTT.

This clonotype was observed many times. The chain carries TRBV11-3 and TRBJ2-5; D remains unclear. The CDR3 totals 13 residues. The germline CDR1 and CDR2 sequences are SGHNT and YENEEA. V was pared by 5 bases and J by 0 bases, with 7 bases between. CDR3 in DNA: TGTGCCAGCAGCCCCGGATACCAAGAGACCCAGTACTTC. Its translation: CASSPGYQETQYF.

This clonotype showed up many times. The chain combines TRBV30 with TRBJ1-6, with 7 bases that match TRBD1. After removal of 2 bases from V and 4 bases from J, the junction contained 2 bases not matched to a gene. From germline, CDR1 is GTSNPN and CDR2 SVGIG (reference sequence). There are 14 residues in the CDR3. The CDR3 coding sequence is TGTGCCTGGAGTCTGGGACAGTATAATTCACCCCTCCACTTT. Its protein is CAWSLGQYNSPLHF.

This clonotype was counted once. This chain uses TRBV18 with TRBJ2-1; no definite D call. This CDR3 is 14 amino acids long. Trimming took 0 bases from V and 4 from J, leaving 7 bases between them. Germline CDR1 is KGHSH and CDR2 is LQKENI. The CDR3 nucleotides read TGTGCCAGCTCACCACCGAGTCAATACAATGAGCAGTTCTTC. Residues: CASSPPSQYNEQFF.

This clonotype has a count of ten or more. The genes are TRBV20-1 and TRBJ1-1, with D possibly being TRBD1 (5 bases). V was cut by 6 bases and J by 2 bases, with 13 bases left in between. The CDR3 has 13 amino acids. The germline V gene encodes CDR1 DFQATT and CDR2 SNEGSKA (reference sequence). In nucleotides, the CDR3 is TGCAGTGCGGAAGGGACGGGAAACACTGAAGCTTTCTTT. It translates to CSAEGTGNTEAFF.

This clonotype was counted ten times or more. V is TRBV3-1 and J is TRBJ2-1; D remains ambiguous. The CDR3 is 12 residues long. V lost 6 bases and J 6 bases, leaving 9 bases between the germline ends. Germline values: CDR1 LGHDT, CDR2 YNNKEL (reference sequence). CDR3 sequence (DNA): TGTGCCAGCAGTCGCAGTGGCAATGAGCAGTTCTTC. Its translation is CASSRSGNEQFF.

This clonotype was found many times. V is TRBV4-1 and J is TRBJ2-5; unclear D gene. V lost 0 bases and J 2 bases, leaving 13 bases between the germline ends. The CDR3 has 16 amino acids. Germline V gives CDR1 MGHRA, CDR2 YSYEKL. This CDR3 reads CASSQDASSLQETQYF. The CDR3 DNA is TGCGCCAGCAGCCAAGATGCGTCCTCCCTACAAGAGACCCAGTACTTC.

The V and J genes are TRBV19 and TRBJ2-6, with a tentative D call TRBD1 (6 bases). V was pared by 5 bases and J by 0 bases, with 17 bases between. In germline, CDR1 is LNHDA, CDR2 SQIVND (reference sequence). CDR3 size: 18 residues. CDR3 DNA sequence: TGTGCCAGTAGTCCTTTACGAGGACAGCCCTCTGGGGCCAACGTCCTGACTTTC. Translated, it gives CASSPLRGQPSGANVLTF.

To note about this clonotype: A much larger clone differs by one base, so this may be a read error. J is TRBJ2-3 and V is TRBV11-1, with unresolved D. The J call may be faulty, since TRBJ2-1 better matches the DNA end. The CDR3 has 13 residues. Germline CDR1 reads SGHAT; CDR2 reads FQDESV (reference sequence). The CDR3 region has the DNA TGTGCCAGCAGCTTAGCGCAGGTCGGCGAGCAGTTCTTC. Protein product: CASSLAQVGEQFF.

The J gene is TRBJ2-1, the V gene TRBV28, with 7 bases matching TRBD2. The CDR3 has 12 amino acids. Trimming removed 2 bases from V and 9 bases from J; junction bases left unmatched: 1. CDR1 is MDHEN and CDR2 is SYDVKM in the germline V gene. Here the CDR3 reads CASSLAGAEQFF. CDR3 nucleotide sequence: TGTGCCAGCAGTTTAGCGGGAGCTGAGCAGTTCTTC.

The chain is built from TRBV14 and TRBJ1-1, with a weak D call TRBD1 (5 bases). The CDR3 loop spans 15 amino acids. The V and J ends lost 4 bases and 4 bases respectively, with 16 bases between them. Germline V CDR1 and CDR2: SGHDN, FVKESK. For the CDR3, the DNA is TGTGCCAGCAGCCCGGGGGGGGGGGTGGCCACTGAAGCTTTCTTT. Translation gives CASSPGGGVATEAFF.

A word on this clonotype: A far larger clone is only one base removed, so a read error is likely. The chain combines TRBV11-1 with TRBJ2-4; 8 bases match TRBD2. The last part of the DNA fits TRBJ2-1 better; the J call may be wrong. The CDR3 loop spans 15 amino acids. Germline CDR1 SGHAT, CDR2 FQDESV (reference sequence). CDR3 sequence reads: CASSLANGRADEQFF. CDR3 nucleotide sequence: TGTGCCAGCAGCTTAGCGAACGGGAGGGCCGATGAGCAGTTCTTC.